The rows below give T cell receptor beta chains drawn from one sample of a study of T cell repertoires in cytomegalovirus infection. TCRdb itself ran the reads through MiXCR, one entry per CDR3 protein. The profile covers around 490,000 distinct CDR3 sequences, with about 30% appearing a single time and less than 15% taken by the ten largest. Sequenced: PBMCs. These receptors came from a human donor in good health (CMV status not recorded). Some clones in this sample may be carry-over from other donors' samples. Each CDR3 is given with its conserved first and last residue. The order of the fields is D gene, J gene, V gene, clone size, CDR3 DNA, CDR3 protein. D genes are given only for firm matches. Rows give clone size only sometimes, using once, few, many, or a class for an expanded clone.

>NA|TRBJ1-1|TRBV6-2/TRBV6-3|NA
TGTGCCAGCAGCACAGGGCTTACTGAAGCTTTCTTT
CASSTGLTEAFF
>NA|TRBJ2-1|TRBV24-1|NA
TGTGCCACCGTCGGTTTGTACAATGAGCAGTTCTTC
CATVGLYNEQFF
>NA|TRBJ2-5|TRBV12-3/TRBV12-4|NA
TGTGCCAGCAGTTTCGGTGTATTGGAGACCCAGTACTTC
CASSFGVLETQYF
>NA|TRBJ2-1|TRBV7-2|NA
TGTGCCAGCAGCTTAGTTCCAGCGGAGGGAGGGCAGTTCTTC
CASSLVPAEGGQFF
>NA|TRBJ1-2|TRBV2|few
TGTGCCAGCAAAGATGCGAGCAAGAACTATGGCTACACCTTC
CASKDASKNYGYTF
>TRBD2|TRBJ2-2|TRBV7-8|many
TGTGCCAGCAGCTTAGCGACTAGCGGGCTAACCGGGGAGCTGTTTTTT
CASSLATSGLTGELFF
>NA|TRBJ1-1|TRBV6-2/TRBV6-3|few
TGTGCCAGCAGTTGGAATGGCAGGGGCACTGAAGCTTTCTTT
CASSWNGRGTEAFF
>NA|TRBJ2-1|TRBV20-1|NA
TGCAGTGCTCCTTCGGTCTACAATGAGCAGTTCTTC
CSAPSVYNEQFF
>TRBD2|TRBJ2-1|TRBV9|once
TGTGCCAGCAGCGTAGTGAGCGGGAGTCACAATGAGCAGTTCTTC
CASSVVSGSHNEQFF
>TRBD1|TRBJ2-4|TRBV19|NA
TGTGCCAGTAGTCCGACAGGGACGGGAAAAAACATTCAGTACTTC
CASSPTGTGKNIQYF
>NA|TRBJ2-1|TRBV6-2/TRBV6-3|few
TGTGCCAGCAGTACCAGGATGTGGAGCTCCTACAATGAGCAGTTCTTC
CASSTRMWSSYNEQFF
>NA|TRBJ1-4|TRBV19|NA
TGTGCCAGTAAGAAGACAGATGTCGTAGAAAAACTGTTTTTT
CASKKTDVVEKLFF
>NA|TRBJ2-2|TRBV15|many
TGTGCCACCAGCAGACTGCAGAGCACCGGGGAGCTGTTTTTT
CATSRLQSTGELFF
>NA|TRBJ2-2|TRBV19|few
TGTGCCAGTAGTATAGGCACGAACACCGGGGAGCTGTTTTTT
CASSIGTNTGELFF
>NA|TRBJ1-4|TRBV4-1|NA
TGCGCCAGCAGCCTCCCGTCCGGTGAAAAACTGTTTTTT
CASSLPSGEKLFF
>NA|TRBJ2-5|TRBV15|NA
TGTGCCACCAGCAGAGTGGGGTCGGAAGAGACCCAGTACTTC
CATSRVGSEETQYF
>TRBD1|TRBJ2-3|TRBV11-3|NA
TGTGCCAGCAGCGAAGGGACAGCCACTAGCACAGATACGCAGTATTTT
CASSEGTATSTDTQYF
>NA|TRBJ1-5|TRBV4-1|few
TGCGCCAGCAGCCAGGGGTACACCGGGAGGAGCAATCAGCCCCAGCATTTT
CASSQGYTGRSNQPQHF